Below, one TCR beta chain is given with its context. The antigen is unknown. The data were taken from a study of T cells in Graves' hyperthyroidism and ophthalmopathy. Study-wide results and caveats: Using 13 V-J features, a model discriminated ophthalmopathy from stable hyperthyroidism.

RNA transcripts were the template for amplifying TCR beta CDR3 regions. Initially, a first-round RT-PCR of the TCR CDR3 employed the HTBI primer set. TCRdb re-called the multiplex PCR reads with MiXCR, one entry per CDR3 protein. The profile shows about 740,000 distinct CDR3 sequences, about 15% of them singletons. The CDR3 has 14 residues. With 5 bases removed from V and 2 bases from J, the gap between germline ends came to 10 bases. Germline-derived CDR1 and CDR2 are SEHNR and FQNEAQ (reference sequence). Fresh 10 ml peripheral blood yielded PBMCs. The TCR sequence derives from a woman under 30 with Graves' hyperthyroidism. The rearrangement links TRBV7-9 to TRBJ1-3, with D possibly being TRBD1 (6 bases). Sequenced material: blood. The CDR3, as DNA: TGTGCCAGCAGCGACAGGACGGCTGGAAACACCATATATTTT. It translates to CASSDRTAGNTIYF.